Listed below are T cell receptor beta chains from one sample, sequenced in a study of PD-1 blockade in classical Hodgkin lymphoma. Libraries were prepared by immunoSEQ multiplex PCR; TCRdb keeps only in-frame clonotypes and omits some of them. This sample has around 9,700 clones; roughly four fifths occur once, and the top ten carry 45%. Sequences were derived from peripheral blood mononuclear cells (PBMCs), sampled before the fourth cycle of nivolumab. These TCRs come from a human donor with classical Hodgkin lymphoma. Both conserved end residues are part of each CDR3. Each record gives: clone size, D gene, J gene, V gene, CDR3 DNA, CDR3 protein. The D gene is left open where the match is weak. Not every row has a clone size; where given, it reads once, few, many or a size class.

clone_size: medium-sized; d_call: TRBD1; j_call: TRBJ2-7; v_call: TRBV18; cdr3_nt: TGTGCCAGCTCAAGGGACAGGGGCATCTACGAGCAGTACTTC; cdr3_aa: CASSRDRGIYEQYF
clone_size: NA; d_call: NA; j_call: TRBJ2-7; v_call: TRBV4-2; cdr3_nt: TGTGCCAGCAGCCAAGATAACGTGGGGGAAGGCGAGCAGTACTTC; cdr3_aa: CASSQDNVGEGEQYF
clone_size: NA; d_call: NA; j_call: TRBJ2-7; v_call: TRBV5-1; cdr3_nt: TGCGCCAGCAGCTCGGGTCCAGGAGACTCCTACGAGCAGTACTTC; cdr3_aa: CASSSGPGDSYEQYF
clone_size: NA; d_call: NA; j_call: TRBJ2-2; v_call: TRBV25-1; cdr3_nt: TGTGCCAGCACAGACACGAACACCGGGGAGCTGTTTTTT; cdr3_aa: CASTDTNTGELFF
clone_size: NA; d_call: NA; j_call: TRBJ1-2; v_call: TRBV27; cdr3_nt: TGTGCCAGCAGTTCCGGGTTTGGCTATGGCTACACCTTC; cdr3_aa: CASSSGFGYGYTF
clone_size: NA; d_call: NA; j_call: TRBJ2-7; v_call: TRBV5-1; cdr3_nt: TGCGCCAGCAGCGTGGGACTCCCCTGGGAGCAGTACTTC; cdr3_aa: CASSVGLPWEQYF
clone_size: NA; d_call: NA; j_call: TRBJ1-4; v_call: TRBV9; cdr3_nt: TGTGCCAGCAGCGTACATCCGAAGGGGACTAATGAAAAACTGTTTTTT; cdr3_aa: CASSVHPKGTNEKLFF
clone_size: NA; d_call: TRBD2; j_call: TRBJ2-7; v_call: TRBV7-9; cdr3_nt: TGTGCCAGCAGCTTGTCCAGCGGGAGAAGATCGGAGCAGTACTTC; cdr3_aa: CASSLSSGRRSEQYF
clone_size: NA; d_call: TRBD2; j_call: TRBJ2-2; v_call: TRBV5-1; cdr3_nt: TGCGCCAGCAGCTTGACGTGGGCGCGGGGGACCGGGGAGCTGTTTTTT; cdr3_aa: CASSLTWARGTGELFF
clone_size: NA; d_call: NA; j_call: TRBJ2-1; v_call: TRBV9; cdr3_nt: TGTGCCAGCAGCGGGCCGGGGAATTTTCGGGCAAATGAGCAGTTCTTC; cdr3_aa: CASSGPGNFRANEQFF
clone_size: NA; d_call: TRBD2; j_call: TRBJ2-2; v_call: TRBV18; cdr3_nt: TGTGCCAGCTCACCAGGGACTAGCGGGACCGGGGAGCTGTTTTTT; cdr3_aa: CASSPGTSGTGELFF
clone_size: NA; d_call: NA; j_call: TRBJ2-3; v_call: TRBV2; cdr3_nt: TGTGCCAGCAGGCCGGGCCGTGGGGGCACAGATACGCAGTATTTT; cdr3_aa: CASRPGRGGTDTQYF
clone_size: once; d_call: NA; j_call: TRBJ1-2; v_call: TRBV11-2; cdr3_nt: TGTGCCAGCAGCTTACTCAGGGAGGGCTATGGCTACACCTTC; cdr3_aa: CASSLLREGYGYTF
clone_size: NA; d_call: TRBD1; j_call: TRBJ2-2; v_call: TRBV7-2; cdr3_nt: TGTGCCAGCAGCTATCCACCGGGACAGGGCCCCGGGGAGCTGTTTTTT; cdr3_aa: CASSYPPGQGPGELFF
clone_size: few; d_call: NA; j_call: TRBJ2-7; v_call: TRBV6-1; cdr3_nt: TGTGCCAGCAGTGTGGGGGAGGTCTTCCCTTACTCCTACGAGCAGTACTTC; cdr3_aa: CASSVGEVFPYSYEQYF
clone_size: NA; d_call: NA; j_call: TRBJ2-7; v_call: TRBV25-1; cdr3_nt: TGTGCCAGCAGTGAACGACAGGAGGGAGGTACCTACGAGCAGTACTTC; cdr3_aa: CASSERQEGGTYEQYF
clone_size: NA; d_call: TRBD1; j_call: TRBJ2-5; v_call: TRBV7-7; cdr3_nt: TGTGCTAGCAGCTTCTCACAGGGGGAGACCCAGTACTTC; cdr3_aa: CASSFSQGETQYF
clone_size: NA; d_call: NA; j_call: TRBJ2-1; v_call: TRBV5-1; cdr3_nt: TGCGCCAGCAGCTTGGTTGAGGGGATCGCCTACAATGAGCAGTTCTTC; cdr3_aa: CASSLVEGIAYNEQFF
clone_size: NA; d_call: NA; j_call: TRBJ1-2; v_call: TRBV27; cdr3_nt: TGTGCCAGCAGTCCAGAGGGGGGCACCTATGGCTACACCTTC; cdr3_aa: CASSPEGGTYGYTF
clone_size: once; d_call: NA; j_call: TRBJ2-1; v_call: TRBV4-1; cdr3_nt: TGCGCCAGCAGCCAAGAGGGGTCTGGGACACGGGAGCAGTTCTTC; cdr3_aa: CASSQEGSGTREQFF
clone_size: NA; d_call: NA; j_call: TRBJ1-5; v_call: TRBV10-2; cdr3_nt: TGCGCCAGCAGACAGGGTTCGCAGCCCCAGCATTTT; cdr3_aa: CASRQGSQPQHF
clone_size: NA; d_call: TRBD1; j_call: TRBJ2-3; v_call: TRBV6-5; cdr3_nt: TGTGCCAGCAGTTACGGGGACAGAGATACAGATACGCAGTATTTT; cdr3_aa: CASSYGDRDTDTQYF
clone_size: NA; d_call: NA; j_call: TRBJ2-7; v_call: TRBV19; cdr3_nt: TGTGCCAGTAGTATAAGTCTAGCTGGACTCAGCTACGAGCAGTACTTC; cdr3_aa: CASSISLAGLSYEQYF
clone_size: NA; d_call: NA; j_call: TRBJ2-7; v_call: TRBV6-6; cdr3_nt: TGTGCCAGCGGACCAAATTACGAGCAGTACTTC; cdr3_aa: CASGPNYEQYF
clone_size: NA; d_call: NA; j_call: TRBJ2-5; v_call: TRBV7-2; cdr3_nt: TGTGCCAGCAGCTTAGCGGGGAGGCGAGAGACCCAGTACTTC; cdr3_aa: CASSLAGRRETQYF
clone_size: NA; d_call: NA; j_call: TRBJ2-1; v_call: TRBV19; cdr3_nt: TGTGCCAGTACCCTCCACGCAGGGGAAGCCTACAATGAGCAGTTCTTC; cdr3_aa: CASTLHAGEAYNEQFF
clone_size: NA; d_call: NA; j_call: TRBJ2-2; v_call: TRBV5-1; cdr3_nt: TGCGCCAGCAGCTTGGGACAGTACACCGGGGAGCTGTTTTTT; cdr3_aa: CASSLGQYTGELFF
clone_size: NA; d_call: TRBD1; j_call: TRBJ2-2; v_call: TRBV11-3; cdr3_nt: TGTGCCAGCAGCTTAGACCGGGACAGGGGCCGAGCCGGGGAGCTGTTTTTT; cdr3_aa: CASSLDRDRGRAGELFF
clone_size: NA; d_call: NA; j_call: TRBJ1-1; v_call: TRBV7-9; cdr3_nt: TGTGCCAGCAGCTTTTGGAATTCCACTGAAGCTTTCTTT; cdr3_aa: CASSFWNSTEAFF
clone_size: NA; d_call: TRBD1; j_call: TRBJ2-7; v_call: TRBV18; cdr3_nt: TGTGCCAGCTCACAAAGGCAGGGACAGGGGGCCTACGAGCAGTACTTC; cdr3_aa: CASSQRQGQGAYEQYF
clone_size: NA; d_call: TRBD2; j_call: TRBJ2-2; v_call: TRBV30; cdr3_nt: TGTGCCTGGATAAGCGGGACGAACACCGGGGAGCTGTTTTTT; cdr3_aa: CAWISGTNTGELFF
clone_size: NA; d_call: NA; j_call: TRBJ1-2; v_call: TRBV28; cdr3_nt: TGTGCCAGCAGTTTAGGGGAGGGATTTCTAGGCTACACCTTC; cdr3_aa: CASSLGEGFLGYTF
clone_size: NA; d_call: NA; j_call: TRBJ1-1; v_call: TRBV10-3; cdr3_nt: TGTGCCATCAGTGAGCTCAGCTCAGACACTGAAGCTTTCTTT; cdr3_aa: CAISELSSDTEAFF
clone_size: few; d_call: NA; j_call: TRBJ2-1; v_call: TRBV11-3; cdr3_nt: TGTGCCAGCAGCCTAAAGGGACTTACCTACAATGAGCAGTTCTTC; cdr3_aa: CASSLKGLTYNEQFF
clone_size: NA; d_call: TRBD1; j_call: TRBJ1-4; v_call: TRBV5-1; cdr3_nt: TGCGCCAGCAGCTTCGGAGGGGGCCCCGAAAAACTGTTTTTT; cdr3_aa: CASSFGGGPEKLFF
clone_size: NA; d_call: TRBD1; j_call: TRBJ1-1; v_call: TRBV18; cdr3_nt: TGTGCCAGCTCACTGCTACAGGGGTCGAGCACTGAAGCTTTCTTT; cdr3_aa: CASSLLQGSSTEAFF
clone_size: few; d_call: NA; j_call: TRBJ2-7; v_call: TRBV7-9; cdr3_nt: TGTGCCAGCAGCTTAGAAGTAAGCAGGCGGCCCTACGAGCAGTACTTC; cdr3_aa: CASSLEVSRRPYEQYF
clone_size: NA; d_call: NA; j_call: TRBJ2-5; v_call: TRBV28; cdr3_nt: TGTGCCAGCAGCCCCGGCGGGGCGGGAACGTCGGGGGAGACCCAGTACTTC; cdr3_aa: CASSPGGAGTSGETQYF
clone_size: NA; d_call: NA; j_call: TRBJ1-3; v_call: TRBV19; cdr3_nt: TGTGCCAGTAGTATAGATCCTTGGATCTCTGGAAACACCATATATTTT; cdr3_aa: CASSIDPWISGNTIYF
clone_size: NA; d_call: TRBD2; j_call: TRBJ2-7; v_call: TRBV2; cdr3_nt: TGTGCCAGCAGTGTTGAGATGGATCTAGCGGGGAACTCCTACGAGCAGTACTTC; cdr3_aa: CASSVEMDLAGNSYEQYF
clone_size: NA; d_call: NA; j_call: TRBJ2-5; v_call: TRBV5-1; cdr3_nt: TGCGCCAGCAGCCCCCTGTTGGGGAAGCAAGAGACCCAGTACTTC; cdr3_aa: CASSPLLGKQETQYF
clone_size: NA; d_call: NA; j_call: TRBJ1-1; v_call: TRBV2; cdr3_nt: TGTGCCAGCTCTTCGGAACCGAACACTGAAGCTTTCTTT; cdr3_aa: CASSSEPNTEAFF
clone_size: NA; d_call: NA; j_call: TRBJ2-3; v_call: TRBV18; cdr3_nt: TGTGCCAGCTCACCCGGGACTTGGGAAGATACGCAGTATTTT; cdr3_aa: CASSPGTWEDTQYF
clone_size: NA; d_call: NA; j_call: TRBJ2-6; v_call: TRBV15; cdr3_nt: TGTGCCACCAGCAGAGATCAGAGTCCCGGGGCCAACGTCCTGACTTTC; cdr3_aa: CATSRDQSPGANVLTF
clone_size: NA; d_call: NA; j_call: TRBJ2-1; v_call: TRBV5-1; cdr3_nt: TGCGCCAGCAGCTTGGCCGGAACCGGGGCACATGAGCAGTTCTTC; cdr3_aa: CASSLAGTGAHEQFF
clone_size: NA; d_call: NA; j_call: TRBJ2-5; v_call: TRBV27; cdr3_nt: TGTGCCAGCAAAACCCAGGGAGAGACCCAGTACTTC; cdr3_aa: CASKTQGETQYF
clone_size: NA; d_call: NA; j_call: TRBJ1-1; v_call: TRBV5-1; cdr3_nt: TGCGCCAGCAGCGCTGAACCGGGTGAGTGGACTGAAGCTTTCTTT; cdr3_aa: CASSAEPGEWTEAFF
clone_size: NA; d_call: TRBD2; j_call: TRBJ2-2; v_call: TRBV5-6; cdr3_nt: TGTGCCAGCAGCTCTACCGGACTAGCGGGGAACACCGGGGAGCTGTTTTTT; cdr3_aa: CASSSTGLAGNTGELFF
clone_size: NA; d_call: NA; j_call: TRBJ1-2; v_call: TRBV7-8; cdr3_nt: TGTGCCAGCAGCTTCGGGGGCGTAAGCTATGGCTACACCTTC; cdr3_aa: CASSFGGVSYGYTF
clone_size: NA; d_call: NA; j_call: TRBJ1-2; v_call: TRBV27; cdr3_nt: TGTGCCAGCAGTTTGGAAGGTGGACCGCGCGGCTACACCTTC; cdr3_aa: CASSLEGGPRGYTF
clone_size: NA; d_call: NA; j_call: TRBJ2-6; v_call: TRBV15; cdr3_nt: TGTGCCACCAGCAGAGATTACGGATGGGGCTCTGGGGCCAACGTCCTGACTTTC; cdr3_aa: CATSRDYGWGSGANVLTF
clone_size: NA; d_call: NA; j_call: TRBJ2-7; v_call: TRBV9; cdr3_nt: TGTGCCAGCAGCGTAGCCGGCAGGCCTTACGAGCAGTACTTC; cdr3_aa: CASSVAGRPYEQYF
clone_size: once; d_call: NA; j_call: TRBJ2-1; v_call: TRBV7-3; cdr3_nt: TGTGCCAGCAGCTTGAATTCTGGAGAAGCTGGCCGTGAGTTCTTC; cdr3_aa: CASSLNSGEAGREFF
clone_size: NA; d_call: NA; j_call: TRBJ2-7; v_call: TRBV27; cdr3_nt: TGTGCCAGCAGTTACGACAGCCTCTCCTACGAGCAGTACTTC; cdr3_aa: CASSYDSLSYEQYF
clone_size: NA; d_call: TRBD1; j_call: TRBJ1-5; v_call: TRBV2; cdr3_nt: TGTGCCAGCAGACAGGGGGCGATTCAGCCCCAGCATTTT; cdr3_aa: CASRQGAIQPQHF
clone_size: NA; d_call: NA; j_call: TRBJ2-1; v_call: TRBV7-3; cdr3_nt: TGTGCCAGCAGCTCAGGACGGGTGGAAGAGCAGTTCTTC; cdr3_aa: CASSSGRVEEQFF
clone_size: few; d_call: TRBD2; j_call: TRBJ2-1; v_call: TRBV30; cdr3_nt: TGTGCCTGGAGTGTCAAATTAGCGGGGGAAGAGCAGTTCTTC; cdr3_aa: CAWSVKLAGEEQFF
clone_size: once; d_call: TRBD1; j_call: TRBJ2-7; v_call: TRBV15; cdr3_nt: TGTGCCACCGGACGGGACAGGGGATCATACGAGCAGTACTTC; cdr3_aa: CATGRDRGSYEQYF
clone_size: NA; d_call: TRBD1; j_call: TRBJ1-2; v_call: TRBV7-6; cdr3_nt: TGTGCCAGCAGACCCCAACGGGGACAGGTTGGCTACACCTTC; cdr3_aa: CASRPQRGQVGYTF
clone_size: NA; d_call: NA; j_call: TRBJ1-1; v_call: TRBV13; cdr3_nt: TGTGCCAGCAGCTCCAGCTTGAAGGGCACTGAAGCTTTCTTT; cdr3_aa: CASSSSLKGTEAFF